A selection of T cell receptor beta chains follows, all from one sample in a study of blood T cells in healthy people across ages. TCRdb re-called the 5' RACE reads with MiXCR, one entry per CDR3 protein. The sample includes over 1,500,000 distinct CDR3 sequences, around 48% of them seen just once. Sequenced sample: blood. These receptors originate from a woman between 40 and 50 years old in good health. The CDR3 runs from the conserved cysteine through the conserved F or W. Each record gives: V gene, D gene, clone size, J gene, CDR3 protein, CDR3 DNA. D genes are given only for firm matches. Expanded clones get a size class; other rows say once, few or many, or leave the size out.

TRBV12-3/TRBV12-4,.,few,TRBJ2-4,CASRHLPEGAKNIQYF,TGTGCCAGCAGGCACCTCCCCGAAGGCGCCAAAAACATTCAGTACTTC
TRBV10-3,.,.,TRBJ2-6,CAINHSGANVLTF,TGTGCCATCAATCACTCTGGGGCCAACGTCCTGACTTTC
TRBV7-2,TRBD1,few,TRBJ2-5,CASSLAGQVRETQYF,TGTGCCAGCAGCCTGGCGGGACAGGTTCGGGAGACCCAGTACTTC
TRBV7-9,TRBD2,few,TRBJ2-7,CASNGLGEIEQYF,TGTGCCAGCAACGGACTAGGGGAGATCGAGCAGTACTTC
TRBV6-2/TRBV6-3,.,.,TRBJ2-1,CASSSIRVSVNEQFF,TGTGCCAGCAGTTCGATCAGGGTGTCGGTAAATGAGCAGTTCTTC
TRBV28,.,.,TRBJ1-2,CASSLGEQGNYGYTF,TGTGCCAGCAGTTTGGGAGAACAGGGCAACTATGGCTACACCTTC
TRBV6-2/TRBV6-3,TRBD2,.,TRBJ2-3,CASSYGLDGDDTQYF,TGTGCCAGCAGTTACGGACTAGACGGTGACGATACGCAGTATTTT
TRBV6-2/TRBV6-3,.,once,TRBJ2-7,CASNYSGTYEQYF,TGTGCCAGCAATTACTCGGGAACCTACGAGCAGTACTTC
TRBV20-1,TRBD2,.,TRBJ2-1,CSARAPSGGNTGSYNEQFF,TGCAGTGCTAGAGCCCCTAGCGGGGGGAACACAGGCTCCTACAATGAGCAGTTCTTC
TRBV4-2,TRBD1,.,TRBJ2-7,CASSQVKGGAHEQYF,TGTGCCAGCAGCCAAGTAAAAGGGGGCGCGCACGAGCAGTACTTC
TRBV4-3,.,.,TRBJ2-7,CASSQVGVRGSPYEQYF,TGCGCCAGCAGCCAAGTCGGGGTGAGAGGGAGCCCCTACGAGCAGTACTTC
TRBV20-1,.,few,TRBJ2-1,CSALSRGRGNEQFF,TGCAGTGCTCTTAGCAGGGGCCGAGGCAATGAGCAGTTCTTC
TRBV7-6,.,.,TRBJ2-7,CASSLRSSREQYF,TGTGCCAGCAGCTTAAGGTCTAGTCGCGAGCAGTACTTC
TRBV6-2/TRBV6-3,.,few,TRBJ2-3,CASRRSGFTDTQYF,TGTGCCAGCAGGAGATCCGGGTTCACAGATACGCAGTATTTT
TRBV6-1,TRBD2,few,TRBJ2-5,CASSESGVRAQYF,TGTGCCAGCAGTGAAAGCGGGGTTAGGGCCCAGTACTTC
TRBV27,.,few,TRBJ2-7,CASSLMNRTYEQYF,TGTGCCAGCAGTTTAATGAACCGAACCTACGAGCAGTACTTC
TRBV15,.,.,TRBJ2-3,CATSRITDTQYF,TGTGCCACCAGCAGGATCACAGATACGCAGTATTTT
TRBV24-1,.,.,TRBJ2-1,CATMGQGYNEQFF,TGTGCCACCATGGGGCAGGGCTACAATGAGCAGTTCTTC
TRBV11-2,TRBD1,.,TRBJ2-7,CASSRQGARSYEQYF,TGTGCCAGCAGCCGACAGGGGGCCAGATCCTACGAGCAGTACTTC
TRBV4-3,TRBD1,.,TRBJ2-1,CASSQEHPGTGGSYNEQFF,TGCGCCAGCAGCCAAGAGCACCCCGGGACAGGGGGCTCCTACAATGAGCAGTTCTTC
TRBV7-7,TRBD1,.,TRBJ2-5,CASSPWDRGTQYF,TGTGCTAGCAGCCCCTGGGACAGGGGGACCCAGTACTTC
TRBV7-7,TRBD1,.,TRBJ2-5,CASSADRGDYQETQYF,TGTGCTAGCAGCGCCGACAGGGGGGACTACCAAGAGACCCAGTACTTC